This record covers a single T cell receptor beta chain. This clonotype was recorded at least ten times. The clone's antigen remains unknown. Qualities for individual bases were not recorded, and no much larger clone is one base off. This entry comes from a study of T-cell reconstitution after alpha-beta-depleted transplantation in children (dated by TCRdb to about 2016). Notes on the research overall: Using TCR repertoire profiling, the study quantitatively followed how T-cell immune reconstitution unfolded in children after TCRalphabeta/CD19-depleted allogeneic hematopoietic cell transplantation. Summary of the overall study and its limitations: The high TCRbeta diversity at day 60 in some patients was ascribed to recipient T cells and intrathymic progenitors that had survived conditioning. The apparently early recovery of alphabetaT-cell counts about two months after transplant reportedly depended on only several hundred rapidly expanded clones that came from non-depleted graft cells. The frequencies of hyperexpanded clones fell over the following months, and after one year, T-cell counts and TCRbeta diversity were mostly attributed to newly produced T cells.

The intended sense of this specimen's treatment or condition label: allogeneic hematopoietic cell transplantation with graft depleted of TCRalphabeta T cells and CD19 B cells. The children who served as transplant recipients had been given grafts of TCRalphabeta/CD19-depleted allogeneic hematopoietic cells. The receptor library was made with PCR. Sequencing took place on an Illumina HiSeq 2500. To normalize quantification of the TCRbeta repertoire, the TCR libraries were built with molecular barcoding that relied on unique molecular identifiers. The public reads were run again by TCRdb, first through fastp at Q25 and then through MiXCR, and only productive beta chains were kept. Duplicate CDR3 protein sequences are folded into a single record with the most common DNA and genes. Counted in this sample were some 830,000 distinct CDR3 sequences; roughly 15% of them appeared once. The top ten constitute around 5.3% of the sample.

The CDR3 contains 15 residues, cysteine and phenylalanine counted. Just CDR3 DNA is preserved here, 45 bases in frame from base 1. Reading the germline V gene gives CDR1 SGHRS and CDR2 YFSETQ. Trimming at the junction amounts to 4 bases on V and 0 bases on J, and the germline ends lie 11 bases apart. This TCR derives from a male patient younger than 18 who had a stem cell transplant for acute lymphoblastic leukemia, so the T cells may come from the graft donor. Rearrangement joined TRBV5-1 to TRBJ2-1, with TRBD1 perhaps the D gene, on 6 matching bases. Source: PBMCs, mostly from graft donor cells, taken 360 days after TCRalphabeta/CD19-depleted stem cell transplant. The sequenced DNA is TGCGCCAGCAGCGCAGGGACAAACTCCTACAATGAGCAGTTCTTC. Translation gives CASSAGTNSYNEQFF.